This T cell receptor (beta chain) emerged from a study of control samples from healthy donors and cancer patients. Deletions cut 4 bases from V and 7 bases from J, with 20 bases between. The CDR3 length is 16 residues. Clones were read by immunoSEQ multiplex PCR, and TCRdb kept only the in-frame ones, dropping some. In the table there are 70,000 to 85,000 clones, around 83% of which are singletons. The rearrangement uses TRBV23-1 and TRBJ2-1; D might be TRBD1 or TRBD2, each matching 5 bases. TRBV23-1 is classed as an ORF, of uncertain function. The origin of this receptor is a man aged 60-69 years with head and neck cancer. The specimen was PBMCs. CDR3: CASSLSLSTGTNEQFF. CDR3 DNA sequence: TGCGCCAGCAGTCTTTCTCTTAGCACTGGGACGAATGAGCAGTTCTTC.